The subject of this entry is one T cell receptor (beta chain). The data originate from a study of blood T cell repertoires in COVID-19. As for the study in general: Sites in the United States, Italy and Spain provided acute and convalescent COVID-19 samples.

Assay used: immunoSEQ multiplex PCR; TCRdb lists only in-frame clones, some missing. This table holds approximately 300,000 clones, about 85% found once. Participants came from roughly 25 US areas, aged roughly 18 to 89 years. Germline V CDR1 and CDR2: MDHEN, SYDVKM. The length of the CDR3 is 16 residues. Trimming cost V 5 bases and J 5 bases, with 19 bases left between them. Sequencing was performed on PBMCs or T cells enriched from blood (not recorded which). This receptor was taken from a woman aged 30 to 39 who had been exposed to COVID-19. The V gene is TRBV28, the J gene TRBJ2-1; D perhaps matches TRBD1 (5 bases). The CDR3 reads CASSAPRAGYNNEQFF. CDR3 coding DNA: TGTGCCAGCAGTGCCCCCAGGGCAGGGTATAACAATGAGCAGTTCTTC.